The next 4 T cell receptor beta chains were all read from a single sample in a study of blood T cell repertoires in COVID-19. Sequenced by immunoSEQ multiplex PCR; TCRdb stores in-frame clones only, minus some. Here the sample spans fewer than 300,000 clones, over 70% being singletons. The sample comprised peripheral blood. Source of these receptors: a human donor in a cohort sampled during active COVID-19.

The rearrangement uses TRBV28 and TRBJ1-4; D remains ambiguous. Trimming pared 3 bases from V and 8 bases from J, leaving 13 bases between. The germline gives CDR1 MDHEN, CDR2 SYDVKM. This CDR3 is built from 14 residues. This CDR3 reads CASSLMGLREKLFF. For the CDR3, the DNA is TGTGCCAGCAGTTTGATGGGCTTGAGAGAAAAACTGTTTTTT.

The chain joins TRBV2 to TRBJ2-3, with 9 bases matching TRBD2. Germline values: CDR1 SNHLY, CDR2 FYNNEI. The CDR3 sequence is 14 residues long. J was trimmed by 7 bases and V by 5 bases; bases with no gene match: 7. The CDR3 DNA reads as TGTGCCAGCAGTAGCGGGGGGACGGTTCATACGCAGTATTTT. This codes for CASSSGGTVHTQYF.

This clone was counted only a few times. This chain connects TRBV2 to TRBJ1-5; D is possibly TRBD1 (5 bases). Germline V gene sequence: CDR1 SNHLY, CDR2 FYNNEI. Between the trimmed V and J ends, which lost 5 bases and 2 bases, there was a span of 13 bases. This CDR3 comprises 15 residues. The CDR3 loop is CASSLREGGNQPQHF. The DNA of the CDR3 is TGTGCCAGCAGTCTCAGGGAGGGCGGCAATCAGCCCCAGCATTTT. Full variable domain (rest looked up from reference TRBV2 and TRBJ1-5): EPEVTQTPSHQVTQMGQEVILRCVPISNHLYFYWYRQILGQKVEFLVSFYNNEISEKSEIFDDQFSVERPDGSNFTLKIRSTKLEDSAMYFCASSLREGGNQPQHFGDGTRLSIL.

The rearrangement uses TRBV19 and TRBJ1-5; the D is unclear. CDR3 length: 16 amino acids. CDR1 and CDR2 (germline): LNHDA, SQIVND (reference sequence). Between the trimmed V and J ends, which lost 1 base and 6 bases, there was a span of 16 bases. CDR3 sequence (DNA): TGTGCCAGTAGTATAGGTAGAGGACTTGGACGTCAGCCCCAGCATTTT. Protein sequence: CASSIGRGLGRQPQHF.